The sequence of this T cell receptor (beta chain) was determined in a study of T cells in Graves' hyperthyroidism and ophthalmopathy. General observations from the study: Blood held most thyroid clonotypes expanded above 0.001 frequency.

Using RNA transcripts as the source, TCR beta CDR3 regions were amplified. Carried out on the TCR CDR3, a first-round RT-PCR used the HTBI primer set. TCRdb re-analysed the multiplex PCR reads in MiXCR, keeping a single row per CDR3 protein. The sample has about 570,000 distinct CDR3 sequences, around 15% seen once; the top ten hold 14%. Of note for this clonotype: The antigen is unknown.

Graves' hyperthyroidism showing no ophthalmopathy progression within 18 months was considered stable. In patients aged 18 to 65, hyperthyroidism was newly diagnosed, with duration under 2 months. Used for diagnoses were clinical symptoms, serum thyroxine and TRAb, thyroid ultrasound and orbital computed tomography. Sequences were obtained from blood. The sequence derives from a woman aged 40 to 49 with Graves' hyperthyroidism.

CDR3 protein: CSALRASGEEKLFF. CDR3 in DNA: TGCAGTGCCTTGCGGGCCTCGGGAGAGGAAAAACTGTTTTTT. This sequence joins TRBV20-1 and TRBJ1-4; D remains ambiguous. The V gene lost 6 bases and the J gene lost 8 bases, with 19 bases spanning the gap. The CDR3 has 14 amino acids. Germline V CDR1 and CDR2: DFQATT, SNEGSKA (reference sequence).